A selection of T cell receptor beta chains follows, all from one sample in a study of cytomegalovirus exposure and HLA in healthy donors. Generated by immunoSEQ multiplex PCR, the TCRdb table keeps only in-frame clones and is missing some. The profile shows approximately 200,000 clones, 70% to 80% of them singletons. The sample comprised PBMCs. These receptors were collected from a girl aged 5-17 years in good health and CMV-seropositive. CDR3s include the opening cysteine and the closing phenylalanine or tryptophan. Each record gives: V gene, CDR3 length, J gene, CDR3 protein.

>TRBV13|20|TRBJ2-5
CASSLAPSFTGQNPQETQYF
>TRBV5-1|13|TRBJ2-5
CASSEGGEETQYF
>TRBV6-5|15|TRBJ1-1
CASSYERTGGTEAFF
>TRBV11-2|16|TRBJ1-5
CASSSNRGYSNQPQHF
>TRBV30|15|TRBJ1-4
CAWSVGRTGAEKLFF
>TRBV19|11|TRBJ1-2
CASSIPYGYTF
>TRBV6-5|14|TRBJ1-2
CASSNSGTNYGYTF
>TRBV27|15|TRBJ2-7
CASSLQGTHGYEQYF
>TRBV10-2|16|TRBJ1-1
CASSYQVFGVTVEAFF
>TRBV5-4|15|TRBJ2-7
CASRFSGGALAEQYF
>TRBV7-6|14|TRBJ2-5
CASSLFEGQETQYF
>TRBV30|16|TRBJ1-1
CACPLRDSYMNTEAFF
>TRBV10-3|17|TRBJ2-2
CAISDPGKGGSAGELFF
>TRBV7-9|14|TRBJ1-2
CASSSIGTGYGYTF
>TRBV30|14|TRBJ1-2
CAWSGISTGYGYTF
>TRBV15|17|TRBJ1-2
CATSRDLAVGDNYGYTF
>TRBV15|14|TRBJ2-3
CATSRAGSADTQYF
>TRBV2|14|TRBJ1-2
CASSDPRGGYGYTF
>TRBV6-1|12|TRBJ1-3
CASSARGNTIYF
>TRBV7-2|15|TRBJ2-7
CASSLRTEGPYEQYF
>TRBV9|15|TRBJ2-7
CASSVMTGSSYEQYF
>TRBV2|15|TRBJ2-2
CASSESGVSTGELFF
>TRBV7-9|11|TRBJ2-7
CSSVGSYEQYF
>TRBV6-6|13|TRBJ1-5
CASIKESNQPQHF
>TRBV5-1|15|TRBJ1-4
CASSGYVGTNEKLFF
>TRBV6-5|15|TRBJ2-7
CASSPTGTGTYEQYF
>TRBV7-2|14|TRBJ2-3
CASSFATSGGLGYF
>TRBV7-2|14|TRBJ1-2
CASSSGTDFYGYTF
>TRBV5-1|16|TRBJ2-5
CASSWSGGGYQETQYF
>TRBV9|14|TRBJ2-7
CASSVGGEYYEQYF
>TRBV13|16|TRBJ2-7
CASSSLRGGAGYEQYF
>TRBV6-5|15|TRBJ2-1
CASSYALAGVGEQFF
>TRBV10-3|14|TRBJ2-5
CAISEWGGGETQYF
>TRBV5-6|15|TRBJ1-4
CASSLPGQGFEKLFF
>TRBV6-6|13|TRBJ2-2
CASSGQTIGELFF
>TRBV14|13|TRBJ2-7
CASSLRTNYEQYF
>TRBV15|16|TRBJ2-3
CATSRGAGESTDTQYF
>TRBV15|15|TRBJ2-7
CATSRDPGGLYEQYF
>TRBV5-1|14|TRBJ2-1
CASSLEFGGNEQFF
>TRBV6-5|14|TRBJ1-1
CASSPGQRNTEAFF
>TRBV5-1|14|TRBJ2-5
CASSPSWGEGTQYF
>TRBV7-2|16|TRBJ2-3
CASRIPILGGGDTQYF
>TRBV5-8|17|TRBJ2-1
CASSPGRTVPPYNEQFF
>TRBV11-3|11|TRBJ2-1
CASSLGSEQFF
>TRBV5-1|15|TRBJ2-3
CASSLEASGETTQYF
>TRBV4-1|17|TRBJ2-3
CASSQGGVGGVGDTQYF
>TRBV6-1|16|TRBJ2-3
CASSGQRGPLRDTQYF
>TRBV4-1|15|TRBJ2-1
CASSQPRDRHNEQFF
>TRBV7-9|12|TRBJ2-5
CASSSIEETQYF
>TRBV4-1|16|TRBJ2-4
CASSRGQGEAKNIQYF
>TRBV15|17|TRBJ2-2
CATSRDRGRGESGELFF
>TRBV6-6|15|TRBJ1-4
CASSNGQGPNEKLFF
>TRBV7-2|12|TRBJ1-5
CASSSAGGPQHF
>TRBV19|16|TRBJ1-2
CASSMIGTEANYGYTF
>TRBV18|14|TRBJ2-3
CASSPGGGGDTQYF